Listed here are 30 T cell receptor beta chains from one sample, sequenced in a study of vaccination and CD4 T cells after COVID-19. Treatment denoted: approximately 11-day PBMC culture with coronavirus spike peptide pools or control peptides (ViraFEST assay). Their antigens are not known. The Oncomine TCR Beta short-read assay generated sequence data from the DNA of cultured CD4+ T cells. TCRdb redid the calling of the PCR reads with MiXCR, one entry per CDR3 protein. This sample has over 14,000 distinct CDR3 sequences, with 50% to 55% found just once. Sequenced input: CD4+ T cells from blood, cultured in vitro. The receptors originated from a human donor who had recovered from COVID-19.

This clonotype was counted between two and nine times. The DNA for the CDR3 is TGTGCCAGCAGGAAGGACGGAACCTATGGCTACACCTTC. It yields the protein CASRKDGTYGYTF. The chain has TRBV28 and TRBJ1-2, with D hard to call. Germline V gives CDR1 MDHEN, CDR2 SYDVKM. The V gene lost 6 bases and the J gene lost 4 bases, with 12 bases spanning the gap. The CDR3 extends over 13 amino acids.

The V and J genes are TRBV20-1 and TRBJ2-3; D unclear. The CDR3 covers 12 residues. Trimming took off 2 bases at V and 6 bases at J, with 9 bases between the two ends. CDR1 DFQATT and CDR2 SNEGSKA come from the germline V gene (reference sequence). The CDR3 sequence is CSARPVGDTQYF. The CDR3 bases are TGCAGTGCTAGACCCGTTGGGGATACGCAGTATTTT.

The rearrangement links TRBV25-1 to TRBJ1-1; D is perhaps TRBD1 (5 bases). The germline V gene encodes CDR1 MGHDK and CDR2 SYGVNS. CDR3 length equals 16 residues. The V and J ends lost 1 base and 3 bases respectively, with 15 bases between them. The CDR3 DNA reads TGTGCCAGCAGTGAATCGGGCAGGGCATTTTACACTGAAGCTTTCTTT. Residues: CASSESGRAFYTEAFF.

This rearrangement joins TRBV6-1 to TRBJ2-4, with 8 nucleotides matching TRBD1. Looked up from germline, CDR1 is MNHNS and CDR2 is SASEGT. J gave up 6 bases and V 5 bases, and 6 bases lay outside the gene matches. This CDR3 is 14 amino acids long. This CDR3 is CASSPRGLRNIQYF. The CDR3 nucleotides read TGTGCCAGCAGTCCCAGGGGGCTACGAAACATTCAGTACTTC.

The chain is built from TRBV2 and TRBJ2-3, with TRBD2 matching 8 bases. V was clipped by 3 bases and J by 8 bases; unmatched bases: 10. CDR1 and CDR2 from the germline V gene are SNHLY and FYNNEI. This CDR3 is 15 amino acids long. The CDR3 spells CASSELLADLGTQYF. For the CDR3, the DNA is TGTGCCAGCAGTGAGCTACTAGCGGACCTAGGTACGCAGTATTTT.

J is TRBJ1-2 and V is TRBV30; D may be TRBD1 (5 bases). Germline V gene sequence: CDR1 GTSNPN, CDR2 SVGIG (reference sequence). The V end lost 3 bases, the J end lost 5 bases, and 16 bases lay between the germline ends. The CDR3 length is 14 residues. CDR3 amino acids: CAWRSQGPGYGYTF. CDR3 bases: TGTGCCTGGAGGAGCCAGGGCCCTGGATATGGCTACACCTTC.

The genes are TRBV12-3 or TRBV12-4 and TRBJ2-2; D may be TRBD1 (6 bases). This CDR3 region has 15 residues. Trimming cost V 6 bases and J 0 bases, with 11 bases left between them. The CDR3, as DNA: TGTGCCAGCAGCCTGGGACAACCGAACACCGGGGAGCTGTTTTTT. Its protein product is CASSLGQPNTGELFF.

This clonotype was seen a handful of times. J is TRBJ1-6 and V is TRBV2; D not resolved. This CDR3 has 13 amino acids. The germline V gene encodes CDR1 SNHLY and CDR2 FYNNEI. V lost 7 bases and J lost 5, with 9 bases in between. The CDR3 nucleotides are TGTGCCAGCACTACGGAAAATAATTCACCCCTCCACTTT. It encodes CASTTENNSPLHF.

The chain has TRBV6-1 and TRBJ1-1; 7 bases agree with TRBD1. V was clipped by 6 bases and J by 2 bases; unmatched bases: 9. From germline, CDR1 is MNHNS and CDR2 SASEGT. CDR3 size: 15 residues. CDR3 in amino acids: CASRAGGGGNTEAFF. The CDR3 nucleotides are TGTGCCAGCAGAGCAGGAGGGGGCGGTAACACTGAAGCTTTCTTT.

This clonotype was observed a single time. The chain is built from TRBV28 and TRBJ2-3, with 7 bases identical to TRBD2. Germline assignment: CDR1 MDHEN and CDR2 SYDVKM. The CDR3 runs to 15 residues. The CDR3 nucleotides are TGTGCTACAGGTGCGGGGGACCTAAGCACAGATACGCAGTATTTT. Protein product: CATGAGDLSTDTQYF.

This chain uses TRBV28 with TRBJ1-4, with D possibly being TRBD1 (6 bases). The V end was cut by 5 bases, the J end by 0 bases, with 10 bases between. Per germline, CDR1 MDHEN and CDR2 SYDVKM. The CDR3 contains 15 residues. The chain's CDR3 is CASSRTGTTNEKLFF. The CDR3 DNA is TGTGCCAGCAGTCGCACAGGGACAACTAATGAAAAACTGTTTTTT.

This clonotype was detected only a few times. The J gene is TRBJ2-7, the V gene TRBV20-1; 8 bases match TRBD1. This CDR3 has 12 amino acids. CDR1 is DFQATT and CDR2 is SNEGSKA in the germline V gene (reference sequence). Trimming at V came to 6 bases and at J to 7 bases, leaving 8 bases not matched to a gene. The CDR3 reads CSASGQGGEQYF. The CDR3 DNA is TGCAGTGCGAGTGGACAGGGTGGAGAGCAGTACTTC.

This clonotype was seen more than once but under ten times. V and J are TRBV21-1 and TRBJ2-2. TRBV21-1 is marked as a pseudogene. The CDR3 is 14 residues long. CDR3 sequence (DNA): TGTGCCAGCAGCAAAGGACAGAACACCGGGGAGCTGTTTTTT. This codes for CASSKGQNTGELFF.

V usage is TRBV7-2 and J usage is TRBJ2-3; D may be TRBD2 (7 bases). Germline loops: CDR1 SGHTA, CDR2 FQGNSA. The ends were cut back, 8 bases at V and 3 bases at J, with 15 bases in the middle. CDR3 length equals 14 residues. The CDR3 DNA follows: TGTGCCAGCGGCCGCAAGGGGGGGACAGATACGCAGTATTTT. It codes for CASGRKGGTDTQYF.

In the case of this clonotype: One end of the junction fails to match germline, which may point to a read error. The chain couples TRBV20-1 to TRBJ2-7; D is perhaps TRBD2 (6 bases). CDR1 is DFQATT, CDR2 SNEGSKA, per germline (reference sequence). The CDR3 runs 14 residues. The CDR3 loop reads CSARETDSGYQQYF. Written as DNA, the CDR3 is TGCAGTGCTAGAGAGACAGATAGCGGCTACCAGCAGTACTTC.

A few counts support this clonotype. The genes are TRBV30 and TRBJ2-3; TRBD2 matches 7 bases. From germline, CDR1 is GTSNPN and CDR2 SVGIG (reference sequence). The CDR3 spans 14 residues. V shed 3 bases, J shed 2 bases, and the junction held 5 bases outside the gene matches. The CDR3 DNA follows: TGTGCCTGGAGGGGGCTAGCGGCCACAGATACGCAGTATTTT. Encoded protein: CAWRGLAATDTQYF.

The chain uses TRBV10-1 and TRBJ1-6, with 9 bases that match TRBD1. V was clipped by 6 bases and J by 6 bases; unmatched bases: 9. Germline assignment: CDR1 WNHNN and CDR2 SYGVQD (reference sequence). This CDR3 has 16 amino acids. The CDR3 protein is CASRGTGTLSNSPLHF. CDR3 sequence (DNA): TGCGCCAGCAGGGGGACAGGGACATTATCTAATTCACCCCTCCACTTT.

This rearrangement joins TRBV30 to TRBJ2-7; D unclear. Trimming stripped 2 bases from V and 3 bases from J, with 8 bases between. Germline CDR1 is GTSNPN and CDR2 is SVGIG (reference sequence). There are 12 residues in the CDR3. The chain's CDR3 is CAWSFRYYEQYF. CDR3 coding DNA: TGTGCCTGGAGTTTCAGATACTACGAGCAGTACTTC.

This clonotype has only one observation. The J gene is TRBJ2-1, the V gene TRBV28, with 10 bases aligning to TRBD2. Germline CDR1 MDHEN, CDR2 SYDVKM. The CDR3 covers 15 residues. The ends lost 6 bases at V and 7 bases at J; junction bases unmatched: 9. The CDR3 region is CASRKSGRAGNEQFF. The CDR3 coding sequence is TGTGCCAGCAGAAAGAGCGGGAGGGCCGGGAATGAGCAGTTCTTC.

Only one count was recorded for this clonotype. V and J are TRBV18 and TRBJ1-1; no clear D gene. V was cut by 3 bases and J by 3 bases, with 17 bases left in between. The CDR3 is 16 residues long. The germline V gene encodes CDR1 KGHSH and CDR2 LQKENI. The CDR3 spells CASSPVQNYGDTEAFF. Here the CDR3 DNA reads TGTGCCAGCTCACCCGTACAGAACTACGGGGACACTGAAGCTTTCTTT.

The J gene is TRBJ2-5, the V gene TRBV28; D could derive from TRBD1 or TRBD2 (5 bases each). Trimming took 3 bases from V and 6 from J, leaving 11 bases between them. The length of the CDR3 is 13 residues. Per the germline V gene, CDR1 is MDHEN and CDR2 is SYDVKM. CDR3 sequence: CASSFGAVKTQYF. As DNA, the CDR3 is TGTGCCAGCAGTTTCGGGGCGGTGAAGACCCAGTACTTC.

The chain carries TRBV7-9 and TRBJ1-6, with D tentatively TRBD1 (5 bases). V lost 1 base, J lost 14 bases, and 12 bases lay in between. The CDR3 is 13 residues long. Germline V gene data show CDR1 as SEHNR and CDR2 as FQNEAQ (reference sequence). The CDR3 loop is CASSLVGDGALHF. The CDR3 bases are TGTGCCAGCAGCTTAGTGGGGGATGGAGCCCTCCACTTT.

This sequence joins TRBV6-1 and TRBJ1-2, with D possibly being TRBD1 (5 bases). The V gene's germline CDR1 is MNHNS and CDR2 SASEGT. With 6 bases removed from V and 3 bases from J, the gap between germline ends came to 11 bases. The CDR3 has 13 amino acids. The DNA of the CDR3 is TGTGCCAGCAGAAACAGGCAGGACTATGGCTACACCTTC. Amino acids: CASRNRQDYGYTF.

The V call is TRBV20-1, the J call TRBJ2-1; the match to TRBD2 covers 12 bases. V was pared by 3 bases and J by 7 bases, with 7 bases of the junction left unmatched. The V gene's germline CDR1 is DFQATT and CDR2 SNEGSKA (reference sequence). The CDR3 length is 15 residues. The CDR3 DNA follows: TGCAGTGCTAGGCTAGGGACTAGCGGGTTGAATGAGCAGTTCTTC. Amino acid sequence: CSARLGTSGLNEQFF.

The CDR3 is CASSMGQGDYGYTF. The CDR3 DNA is TGTGCCAGCAGCATGGGACAGGGCGACTATGGCTACACCTTC. The V gene is TRBV7-2, the J gene TRBJ1-2; the match to TRBD1 covers 9 bases. CDR3 size: 14 residues. The trim removed 5 bases at V and 3 bases at J, leaving 4 bases unmatched. CDR1 is SGHTA and CDR2 is FQGNSA in the germline V gene.

This clonotype has a handful of counts. The J gene is TRBJ2-7, the V gene TRBV11-2, with 7 positions matching TRBD1. Germline V lookup: CDR1 SGHAT, CDR2 FQNNGV. The junction had 13 bases not matched to a gene; V was cut back by 8 bases and J by 6 bases. The CDR3 consists of 14 residues. CDR3 residues: CASGSRDRDFEQYF. In DNA, the CDR3 is TGTGCCAGCGGGAGTAGAGACAGGGATTTCGAGCAGTACTTC.

The sample holds a few counts of this clonotype. The rearrangement links TRBV10-3 to TRBJ2-1; TRBD2 might be the D (5 bases). Germline V gives CDR1 ENHRY, CDR2 SYGVKD. The CDR3 loop spans 15 amino acids. V was trimmed by 3 bases and J by 4 bases, leaving 13 bases between them. CDR3 protein: CAISEVGEVYNEQFF. The CDR3 nucleotides read TGTGCCATCAGTGAAGTGGGAGAGGTGTACAATGAGCAGTTCTTC.

The chain joins TRBV18 to TRBJ1-2, with a tentative D call TRBD1 (6 bases). Germline CDR1 reads KGHSH; CDR2 reads LQKENI. The V end was cut by 5 bases, the J end by 2 bases, with 9 bases between. This CDR3 region has 13 residues. The CDR3 loop is CASSEDRNYGYTF. In DNA, the CDR3 is TGTGCCAGCTCAGAGGACAGAAACTATGGCTACACCTTC.

This clonotype came up a few times. V usage is TRBV19 and J usage is TRBJ1-2; D call uncertain. This CDR3 is 13 amino acids long. V lost 5 bases to trimming and J lost 1 base, with 8 bases between them. Germline CDR1 and CDR2: LNHDA and SQIVND (reference sequence). The CDR3: CASSERVNYGYTF. As DNA, the CDR3 is TGTGCCAGTAGTGAGAGAGTTAACTATGGCTACACCTTC.

Only a few counts were recorded for this clonotype. V gene TRBV7-2 combines with J gene TRBJ1-5; D remains ambiguous. From germline, CDR1 is SGHTA and CDR2 FQGNSA. Between the trimmed V and J ends, which lost 5 bases and 4 bases, there was a span of 15 bases. The CDR3 contains 15 residues. This chain's CDR3 is CASSPTTQSNQPQHF. In DNA, the CDR3 is TGTGCCAGCAGCCCAACGACCCAGTCGAATCAGCCCCAGCATTTT.